The source of this T cell receptor (beta chain) is a study of cytomegalovirus exposure and HLA in healthy donors. PCR used 60 Vbeta primers and 13 Jbeta primers. The table came from immunoSEQ multiplex PCR; TCRdb's copy has only in-frame clones and leaves some out. Its clone listing holds around 53,000 clones. Germline lookup yields CDR1 MGHRA and CDR2 YSYEKL. Trimming left V 5 bases short and J 0 bases short, with 11 bases between. This CDR3 contains 15 residues. The sample comprised PBMCs. The TCR sequence derives from a male donor in good health and CMV-seropositive. The chain joins TRBV4-1 to TRBJ1-5, with a tentative D call TRBD1 (5 bases). CDR3 region: CASSYGAHSNQPQHF. The CDR3, as DNA: TGCGCCAGCAGCTATGGGGCCCATAGCAATCAGCCCCAGCATTTT.